This entry lists 28 T cell receptor beta chains sequenced from one sample in a study of Ad26.COV2.S vaccination and SARS-CoV-2 variants. Treatment noted: over 15 received Ad26.COV2.S at low or high dose, single or two shots; about 5 received placebo; per-sample allocation not given. Samples were taken on day 63 after the first vaccine or placebo injection. Data came from immunoSEQ multiplex PCR; TCRdb stores just in-frame clones and leaves some out. Of roughly 270,000 clones listed, over 75% are singletons. Sample: peripheral blood, taken in a trial of Ad26.COV2.S vaccine versus placebo. Every receptor here comes from a person aged 18-60 years who received the Ad26.COV2.S COVID-19 vaccine or a placebo.

The chain joins TRBV6-6 to TRBJ2-1, with 13 positions matching TRBD2. The ends lost 8 bases at V and 4 bases at J; junction bases unmatched: 2. This CDR3 contains 14 residues. Per germline, CDR1 MNHNY and CDR2 SVGAGI (reference sequence). This CDR3 reads CASGTSGKYNEQFF. The CDR3 DNA sequence: TGTGCCAGCGGGACTAGCGGGAAATACAATGAGCAGTTCTTC.

V is TRBV5-4 and J is TRBJ1-4; 9 bases match TRBD1. The CDR3 consists of 16 residues. The junction had 7 bases not matched to a gene; V was cut back by 0 bases and J by 7 bases. The germline V gene has CDR1 SGHNT and CDR2 YYREEE (reference sequence). For the CDR3, the DNA is TGTGCCAGCAGCTTGGCGGGAACAGGGGGCCTTGAAAAACTGTTTTTT. Translated, it gives CASSLAGTGGLEKLFF.

J is TRBJ2-7 and V is TRBV5-1, with 8 nucleotides matching TRBD1. Germline CDR1 and CDR2: SGHRS and YFSETQ. J lost 0 bases, V lost 3 bases, and 8 bases had no gene match. This CDR3 region has 16 residues. In nucleotides, the CDR3 is TGCGCCAGCAGCTCGAGATCGGGACAGGCCTCCTACGAGCAGTACTTC. Translation gives CASSSRSGQASYEQYF.

The chain uses TRBV4-1 and TRBJ2-5, with D perhaps TRBD1 (6 bases). Germline CDR1 MGHRA, CDR2 YSYEKL. The V end lost 5 bases, the J end lost 3 bases, and 10 bases lay between the germline ends. This CDR3 contains 13 residues. The CDR3 region has the DNA TGCGCCAGCAGCTCTCAGGGGAAAGAGACCCAGTACTTC. This translates into CASSSQGKETQYF.

The rearrangement links TRBV2 to TRBJ1-1; D possibly corresponds to TRBD1 (5 bases). The CDR3 loop spans 17 amino acids. V was trimmed by 4 bases and J by 0 bases, leaving 18 bases between them. Germline V gives CDR1 SNHLY, CDR2 FYNNEI. This chain's CDR3 is CASSGIRDRGMNTEAFF. The CDR3 nucleotides are TGTGCCAGCAGTGGGATTAGAGACAGAGGCATGAACACTGAAGCTTTCTTT.

J is TRBJ1-1 and V is TRBV6-5, with D unresolved. V lost 8 bases and J lost 4, with 14 bases in between. The CDR3 length is 13 residues. Germline V gene data show CDR1 as MNHEY and CDR2 as SVGAGI. The CDR3 DNA reads TGTGCCAGCGCGAAAATGGGCGTCACTGAAGCTTTCTTT. Protein: CASAKMGVTEAFF.

V usage is TRBV5-5 and J usage is TRBJ1-5, with D possibly being TRBD1 (5 bases). Germline V gives CDR1 SGHKS, CDR2 YYEKEE (reference sequence). Trimming removed 0 bases at V and 0 bases at J, with 10 bases between. The CDR3 totals 16 residues. Here the CDR3 reads CASSLGGSYSNQPQHF. DNA for the CDR3: TGTGCCAGCAGCTTGGGGGGCAGCTATAGCAATCAGCCCCAGCATTTT.

The rearrangement uses TRBV7-2 and TRBJ2-7; TRBD2 matches 8 bases. The CDR3 length is 14 residues. The V gene end was trimmed by 2 bases and the J gene end by 0 bases; junction bases not matched to a gene: 0. The germline V gene encodes CDR1 SGHTA and CDR2 FQGNSA. CDR3 sequence reads: CASSLTSGSYEQYF. In nucleotides, the CDR3 is TGTGCCAGCAGCTTAACTAGCGGCTCCTACGAGCAGTACTTC.

V usage is TRBV19 and J usage is TRBJ1-5, with D unresolved. Germline V lookup: CDR1 LNHDA, CDR2 SQIVND (reference sequence). The germline V and J ends were trimmed by 4 bases and 3 bases, with 10 bases remaining between them. The CDR3 is 14 amino acids. The CDR3 loop reads CASSKDGLNQPQHF. Here the CDR3 DNA reads TGTGCCAGTAGTAAGGACGGTCTCAATCAGCCCCAGCATTTT.

The CDR3 spells CASSFVLAGFKETQYF. CDR3 DNA sequence: TGTGCCAGCAGCTTTGTATTAGCGGGGTTCAAAGAGACCCAGTACTTC. The rearrangement links TRBV7-2 to TRBJ2-5, with 8 bases matching TRBD2. The V segment lost 3 bases and the J segment 3 bases; nucleotides outside the gene matches: 9. CDR3 length equals 16 residues. Germline V gene data show CDR1 as SGHTA and CDR2 as FQGNSA.

The V gene is TRBV5-1, the J gene TRBJ2-7; 8 bases align to TRBD2. There are 14 residues in the CDR3. V dropped 6 bases and J dropped 6; count of bases not matched to a gene: 11. The V gene's germline CDR1 is SGHRS and CDR2 YFSETQ. In nucleotides, the CDR3 is TGCGCCAGCACCCCCGGGACTAGTGGAGGCGAGCAGTACTTC. It codes for CASTPGTSGGEQYF.

The rearrangement joins TRBV4-3 to TRBJ2-3; 10 bases fit TRBD2. CDR1 is LGHNA and CDR2 is YSLEER in the germline V gene. V shed 0 bases, J shed 5 bases, and the junction held 5 bases outside the gene matches. CDR3 length: 16 amino acids. As DNA, the CDR3 is TGCGCCAGCAGCCAAGAGGCTAGCGGGGGAGTAGATACGCAGTATTTT. Protein product: CASSQEASGGVDTQYF.

The chain joins TRBV2 to TRBJ1-1, with 7 bases fitting TRBD1. V shed 6 bases and J 5 bases; nucleotides not matched to a gene: 6. The length of the CDR3 is 13 residues. Germline CDR1 is SNHLY and CDR2 is FYNNEI. CDR3 nucleotides: TGTGCCAGCAGACGACAGGGTGGTACTGAAGCTTTCTTT. Residues: CASRRQGGTEAFF.

The chain joins TRBV9 to TRBJ2-1, with 10 bases identical to TRBD2. The CDR3 contains 16 residues. From germline, CDR1 is SGDLS and CDR2 YYNGEE. Trimming took 4 bases from V and 9 from J; bases not matched to a gene: 13. The CDR3: CASSRSPSGGAGEQFF. CDR3 nucleotides: TGTGCCAGCAGCCGTTCTCCGAGCGGGGGGGCGGGTGAGCAGTTCTTC.

J is TRBJ1-1 and V is TRBV12-5; 8 nucleotides match TRBD1. Trimming removed 6 bases from V and 5 bases from J; junction bases left unmatched: 17. This CDR3 comprises 17 residues. CDR1 and CDR2 from the germline V gene are LGHNT and FRNRAP. The CDR3 bases are TGTGCTAGTGGGAAAGCCGGGACAGGAGTTCTCCTAACTGAAGCTTTCTTT. Encoded protein: CASGKAGTGVLLTEAFF.

J is TRBJ1-4 and V is TRBV6-1; D is unresolved. Germline V gene sequence: CDR1 MNHNS, CDR2 SASEGT. The CDR3 loop spans 12 amino acids. Trimming removed 3 bases at V and 5 bases at J, with 4 bases between. This CDR3 reads CASSELNEKLFF. CDR3 sequence (DNA): TGTGCCAGCAGTGAGCTAAATGAAAAACTGTTTTTT.

The chain's CDR3 is CASSGAGVRTYEQYF. CDR3 sequence (DNA): TGTGCCAGCAGCGGGGCGGGGGTACGGACCTACGAGCAGTACTTC. The chain uses TRBV5-4 and TRBJ2-7, with TRBD2 matching over 7 bases. There are 15 residues in the CDR3. Germline trimming cut 4 bases from V and 2 bases from J; bases unmatched to any gene: 9. Germline loops: CDR1 SGHNT, CDR2 YYREEE (reference sequence).

The chain links TRBV19 to TRBJ1-1; 7 bases are a match to TRBD1. CDR3 size: 15 residues. The germline V gene encodes CDR1 LNHDA and CDR2 SQIVND (reference sequence). Unmatched junction bases numbered 11, after V lost 7 bases and J lost 3 bases. The CDR3 DNA reads TGTGCCAGTAAAGAGGGGGCGCTTGGGGACACTGAAGCTTTCTTT. Encoded protein: CASKEGALGDTEAFF.

This rearrangement joins TRBV2 to TRBJ2-1; D remains ambiguous. The germline CDR1 and CDR2 sequences are SNHLY and FYNNEI. This CDR3 has 12 amino acids. V lost 1 base and J lost 10, with 8 bases in between. For the CDR3, the DNA is TGTGCCAGCAGTGAAGGGTCGAGGGAGCAGTTCTTC. Its translation: CASSEGSREQFF. The entire variable domain, with the rest obtained from reference TRBV2 and TRBJ2-1, is as follows: EPEVTQTPSHQVTQMGQEVILRCVPISNHLYFYWYRQILGQKVEFLVSFYNNEISEKSEIFDDQFSVERPDGSNFTLKIRSTKLEDSAMYFCASSEGSREQFFGPGTRLTVL.

Of note for this clone: Different DNA sequences within this sample yield the same CDR3. V is TRBV5-1 and J is TRBJ1-1, with 7 nucleotides matching TRBD1. The CDR3 is 14 residues long. Unmatched junction bases numbered 4, after V lost 1 base and J lost 4 bases. The germline CDR1 and CDR2 sequences are SGHRS and YFSETQ. CDR3 DNA sequence: TGCGCCAGCAGCTTGCAGGGGGGAGGCACTGAAGCTTTCTTT. This translates into CASSLQGGGTEAFF.

This chain links TRBV7-9 with TRBJ2-1; a possible D gene is TRBD1 (6 bases). V lost 3 bases and J 6 bases, leaving 18 bases between the germline ends. Germline CDR1 is SEHNR and CDR2 is FQNEAQ (reference sequence). This CDR3 is built from 16 residues. CDR3: CASSFPLDRPINEQFF. Written as DNA, the CDR3 is TGTGCCAGCAGCTTCCCCCTGGACAGACCTATCAATGAGCAGTTCTTC.

This clone appeared a single time. This sequence joins TRBV12-3 or TRBV12-4 and TRBJ2-3, with a tentative D call TRBD1 (5 bases). V was pared by 11 bases and J by 2 bases, with 11 bases between. The CDR3 is 12 amino acids. In nucleotides, the CDR3 is TGTGCCGCCCGTGGGGCCACAGATACGCAGTATTTT. The encoded protein is CAARGATDTQYF.

This chain uses TRBV7-8 with TRBJ2-1, with D perhaps TRBD2 (5 bases). V was cut by 5 bases and J by 7 bases, with 12 bases left in between. The CDR3 is 13 amino acids. Germline values: CDR1 SGHVS, CDR2 FQNEAQ. CDR3 in amino acids: CASSPRTGNEQFF. CDR3 in DNA: TGTGCCAGCAGCCCCCGGACTGGGAATGAGCAGTTCTTC.

The chain joins TRBV9 to TRBJ2-1; either TRBD1 or TRBD2 may supply D (5 bases each). Trimming pared 5 bases from V and 10 bases from J, leaving 13 bases between. This CDR3 has 12 amino acids. Germline V gene sequence: CDR1 SGDLS, CDR2 YYNGEE. This chain's CDR3 is CASRRGDGEQFF. In DNA form, the CDR3 reads TGTGCCAGCAGGAGAGGGGACGGCGAGCAGTTCTTC.

The V gene is TRBV5-6, the J gene TRBJ1-5, with 10 bases matching TRBD1. Unmatched junction bases numbered 4, after V lost 3 bases and J lost 7 bases. This CDR3 contains 14 residues. Germline lookup yields CDR1 SGHDT and CDR2 YYEEEE. The DNA of the CDR3 is TGTGCCAGCAGCTGGGGACAGGGGCTACAGCCCCAGCATTTT. It is translated as CASSWGQGLQPQHF.

The DNA of the CDR3 is TGTGCCAGCAGTTCTAGCGCCGGGGAGCTGTTTTTT. Its translation: CASSSSAGELFF. This chain uses TRBV6-4 with TRBJ2-2; D is possibly TRBD2 (6 bases). Trimming took off 5 bases at V and 6 bases at J, with 7 bases between the two ends. The length of the CDR3 is 12 residues. The germline V gene encodes CDR1 MRHNA and CDR2 SNTAGT.

V usage is TRBV2 and J usage is TRBJ1-1; TRBD1 agrees at 9 bases. Per germline, CDR1 SNHLY and CDR2 FYNNEI. The CDR3 is 17 residues long. The junction had 12 bases not matched to a gene; V was cut back by 4 bases and J by 3 bases. DNA for the CDR3: TGTGCCAGCAGTGTGTTGGGACAGGGCCCGAGGGACACTGAAGCTTTCTTT. Translating it yields CASSVLGQGPRDTEAFF.

The chain links TRBV30 to TRBJ2-1; 11 bases match TRBD2. Germline CDR1 and CDR2: GTSNPN and SVGIG (reference sequence). This CDR3 is 17 amino acids long. The ends lost 2 bases at V and 6 bases at J; junction bases unmatched: 12. The chain's CDR3 is CAWSSLRVAGGANEQFF. In DNA form, the CDR3 reads TGTGCCTGGAGTTCCCTCAGGGTAGCGGGGGGGGCCAATGAGCAGTTCTTC.